The entry below gives a single T cell receptor beta chain sequence along with its context. Its antigen is not identified. Sequenced material consisted of expressed TCRB transcripts (all of the isolated RNA was reverse transcribed). Only in-frame clones appear in the TCRdb table, and some are missing; sequencing was by immunoSEQ multiplex PCR. This table has tens of thousands of clones, about 66% appearing once. This specimen belongs to a study of beta chain features in type 1 diabetes. Study findings and constraints: Type 1 diabetes patients had TCRB CDR3s that were shorter (moderately but significantly so) in all four CD4+ subsets. The naive, central memory and Treg TCRB repertoires showed an apparent similarity that was greater among patients than among healthy donors.

Without exception, sorted populations had purity beyond 95%. Trimming stripped 4 bases from V and 0 bases from J, with 13 bases between. Germline assignment: CDR1 SGHDN and CDR2 FVKESK. There are 17 residues in the CDR3. This sequence originates from a man aged 30 to 39 with type 1 diabetes. Some clones in this sample may be carry-over from other donors' samples. V and J are TRBV14 and TRBJ2-6; D possibly corresponds to TRBD1 (6 bases). The sample was Tregs from blood. CDR3: CASSRMQGTSGANVLTF. For the CDR3, the DNA is TGTGCCAGCAGCCGTATGCAGGGGACCTCTGGGGCCAACGTCCTGACTTTC. Supplemented by reference TRBV14 and TRBJ2-6, the full variable domain reads EAGVTQFPSHSVIEKGQTVTLRCDPISGHDNLYWYRRVMGKEIKFLLHFVKESKQDESGMPNNRFLAERTGGTYSTLKVQPAELEDSGVYFCASSRMQGTSGANVLTFGAGSRLTVL.